The 7 T cell receptor beta chains in this list originate from one sample, sequenced in a study of graft-versus-host responses after intestinal transplantation. Sequencing used immunoSEQ multiplex PCR; TCRdb keeps in-frame clones, though not all of them. The sample lists approximately 37,000 clones; about nine tenths were seen once. Specimen: PBMCs, collected roughly 270 days after transplant. These receptors all stem from a human patient who received an intestinal transplant, so some T cells may come from the graft donor.

The rearrangement links TRBV5-1 to TRBJ2-5, with D uncertain. The germline gives CDR1 SGHRS, CDR2 YFSETQ. The CDR3 runs to 12 residues. The V gene lost 2 bases and the J gene lost 6 bases, with 8 bases spanning the gap. CDR3 protein: CASSLVSQTQYF. The CDR3 DNA is TGCGCCAGCAGCTTAGTTAGCCAGACCCAGTACTTC.

The chain carries TRBV12-2 and TRBJ1-2; the D segment call TRBD1 is taken from the table without a DNA check. TRBV12-2 is a pseudogene locus. This CDR3 region has 20 residues. CDR3 DNA sequence: TGTGCAAGTCGCTTAGTCGCGCTTGAGAACCGACAGGACCCCGAGAGTGGCTACACCTTC. It yields the protein CASRLVALENRQDPESGYTF.

This clone appeared once. The chain recombines TRBV6-5 with TRBJ2-5; D is uncertain. V was pared by 5 bases and J by 11 bases, with 12 bases between. In germline, CDR1 is MNHEY, CDR2 SVGAGI. This CDR3 is built from 11 residues. CDR3 residues: CASSERFEQYF. The CDR3, as DNA: TGTGCCAGCAGTGAACGGTTTGAGCAGTACTTC.

This chain uses TRBV7-8 with TRBJ2-3; possible D gene TRBD1, 6 bases. V lost 1 base, J lost 5 bases, and 16 bases lay in between. The CDR3 spans 16 residues. CDR1 is SGHVS, CDR2 FQNEAQ, per germline. This chain's CDR3 is CASSLGALGALDTQYF. CDR3 coding DNA: TGTGCCAGCAGCTTAGGGGCGTTGGGGGCGTTAGATACGCAGTATTTT.

The rearrangement links TRBV27 to TRBJ2-3; D not certain. Trimming left V 3 bases short and J 1 base short, with 11 bases between. CDR1 and CDR2 (germline): MNHEY, SMNVEV (reference sequence). The CDR3 has 15 residues. The CDR3 here is CASSFTASGTDTQYF. The CDR3 region has the DNA TGTGCCAGCAGTTTCACCGCTTCTGGCACAGATACGCAGTATTTT.

The rearrangement joins TRBV10-3 to TRBJ2-7; maybe TRBD1 (6 bases). Per the germline V gene, CDR1 is ENHRY and CDR2 is SYGVKD. The CDR3 is 14 amino acids. V was trimmed by 4 bases and J by 0 bases, leaving 10 bases between them. CDR3: CAISGGQGSYEQYF. The CDR3 nucleotides are TGTGCCATCAGTGGGGGGCAGGGCTCCTACGAGCAGTACTTC.

This clone showed up just once. V is TRBV10-3 and J is TRBJ1-2, with D possibly being TRBD1 (6 bases). V gave up 7 bases and J gave up 2 bases, with 11 bases separating them. The CDR3 consists of 13 residues. Germline CDR1 ENHRY, CDR2 SYGVKD. CDR3 sequence reads: CAITETGNYGYTF. CDR3 DNA sequence: TGTGCCATCACCGAGACAGGAAACTATGGCTACACCTTC.